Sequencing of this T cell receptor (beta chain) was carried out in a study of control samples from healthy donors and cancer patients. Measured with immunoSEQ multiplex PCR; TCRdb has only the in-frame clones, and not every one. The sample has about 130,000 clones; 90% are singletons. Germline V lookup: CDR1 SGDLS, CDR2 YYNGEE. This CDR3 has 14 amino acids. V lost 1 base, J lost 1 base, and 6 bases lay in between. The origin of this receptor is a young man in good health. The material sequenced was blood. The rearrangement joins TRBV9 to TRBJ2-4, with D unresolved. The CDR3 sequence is CASSVSLAKNIQYF. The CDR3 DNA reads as TGTGCCAGCAGCGTATCCCTTGCCAAAAACATTCAGTACTTC.